The 17 T cell receptor beta chains below all came from one sample that was sequenced in a study of blood T cell repertoires in COVID-19. Profiled with immunoSEQ multiplex PCR; TCRdb holds only in-frame clones, not every one. The sample contains tens of thousands of clones, roughly 80% of which appear only once. What was sequenced was peripheral blood. Receptor source: a human donor in a cohort sampled during active COVID-19.

The chain links TRBV12-3 or TRBV12-4 to TRBJ2-5, with a tentative D call TRBD1 (6 bases). The V and J ends lost 6 bases and 5 bases respectively, with 10 bases between them. The CDR3 loop spans 12 amino acids. The CDR3 coding sequence is TGTGCCAGCAGACAGGGTCGGGAGACCCAGTACTTC. Encoded protein: CASRQGRETQYF.

This clone showed up just once. J is TRBJ2-7 and V is TRBV28, with a weak D call TRBD2 (6 bases). This CDR3 spans 13 amino acids. The germline gives CDR1 MDHEN, CDR2 SYDVKM. V was trimmed by 5 bases and J by 11 bases, leaving 19 bases between them. CDR3 amino acids: CASSPPRLGFKYF. The DNA of the CDR3 is TGTGCCAGCAGTCCCCCCAGACTAGGTTTTAAGTACTTC.

This chain connects TRBV15 to TRBJ1-1, with a weak D call TRBD1 (5 bases). In germline, CDR1 is LNHNV, CDR2 YYDKDF (reference sequence). V was pared by 3 bases and J by 6 bases, with 14 bases between. This CDR3 region has 14 residues. The CDR3 sequence: CATSSGVQAPEAFF. The CDR3 coding sequence is TGTGCCACCAGCAGTGGGGTACAGGCCCCTGAAGCTTTCTTT. The full variable domain, rest sourced from reference TRBV15 and TRBJ1-1, is DAMVIQNPRYQVTQFGKPVTLSCSQTLNHNVMYWYQQKSSQAPKLLFHYYDKDFNNEADTPDNFQSRRPNTSFCFLDIRSPGLGDTAMYLCATSSGVQAPEAFFGQGTRLTVV.

CDR3 sequence: CASSWGGSSNQPQHF. CDR3 nucleotide sequence: TGTGCCAGCAGTTGGGGGGGGTCTAGCAATCAGCCCCAGCATTTT. This chain uses TRBV27 with TRBJ1-5; the D gene is possibly TRBD1 (5 bases). This CDR3 spans 15 amino acids. CDR1 is MNHEY and CDR2 is SMNVEV in the germline V gene (reference sequence). Trimming pared 4 bases from V and 0 bases from J, leaving 10 bases between.

The rearrangement links TRBV3-1 (or the pseudogene TRBV3-2) to TRBJ2-7; D might be TRBD1 (5 bases). The germline CDR1 and CDR2 sequences are LGHDT and YNNKEL (reference sequence). V lost 1 base and J lost 2, with 15 bases in between. The CDR3 totals 16 residues. In DNA form, the CDR3 reads TGTGCCAGCAGCCAAGCTTGGGCAGGGAAGCCCTACGAGCAGTACTTC. Residues: CASSQAWAGKPYEQYF.

The rearrangement links TRBV6-5 to TRBJ2-7; TRBD2 matches 10 bases. The CDR3 has 15 amino acids. In germline, CDR1 is MNHEY, CDR2 SVGAGI. V dropped 6 bases and J dropped 2; count of bases not matched to a gene: 7. CDR3 region: CASSRTSGYAYEQYF. DNA for the CDR3: TGTGCCAGCAGCAGGACTAGCGGATATGCCTACGAGCAGTACTTC.

This clone was recorded a few times. DNA for the CDR3: TGTGCCAGCAGCCCCAGACTAGTTAAGAATGAGCAGTTCTTC. Protein: CASSPRLVKNEQFF. This chain joins TRBV5-6 and TRBJ2-1, with D possibly matching TRBD2 (6 bases). V lost 4 bases and J lost 7, with 15 bases in between. Looked up from germline, CDR1 is SGHDT and CDR2 is YYEEEE. The CDR3 extends over 14 amino acids. The full variable domain, its missing parts supplied by reference TRBV5-6 and TRBJ2-1, is DAGVTQSPTHLIKTRGQQVTLRCSPKSGHDTVSWYQQALGQGPQFIFQYYEEEERQRGNFPDRFSGHQFPNYSSELNVNALLLGDSALYLCASSPRLVKNEQFFGPGTRLTVL.

The rearrangement uses TRBV19 and TRBJ1-5, with a tentative D call TRBD1 (5 bases). This CDR3 has 15 amino acids. V was pared by 10 bases and J by 2 bases, with 18 bases between. Germline loops: CDR1 LNHDA, CDR2 SQIVND (reference sequence). The CDR3 DNA reads TGTGCCACCCCAAAGCCAAGGGGCGGCAATCAGCCCCAGCATTTT. Protein: CATPKPRGGNQPQHF.

V usage is TRBV12-3 or TRBV12-4 and J usage is TRBJ1-1; D might be TRBD1 (6 bases). This CDR3 contains 13 residues. V shed 6 bases and J shed 10 bases, with 18 bases lying between them. The CDR3 region is CASRPAGGGAAFF. CDR3 DNA: TGTGCCAGCAGACCCGCCGGGGGGGGCGCAGCTTTCTTT.

V is TRBV4-1 and J is TRBJ2-2; the match to TRBD2 covers 8 bases. J was trimmed by 2 bases and V by 5 bases; bases with no gene match: 10. CDR3 size: 17 residues. Germline assignment: CDR1 MGHRA and CDR2 YSYEKL. The CDR3 DNA follows: TGCGCCAGCAGCGTGGTGGTAGCGGGGATTAACACCGGGGAGCTGTTTTTT. Translating it yields CASSVVVAGINTGELFF.

The rearrangement joins TRBV3-1 (or the pseudogene TRBV3-2) to TRBJ2-7; D may be TRBD1 (5 bases). CDR3 length equals 15 residues. In germline, CDR1 is LGHDT, CDR2 YNNKEL (reference sequence). V lost 1 base and J 5 bases, leaving 15 bases between the germline ends. Here the CDR3 DNA reads TGTGCCAGCAGCCAAGTGTCAGGGTGGTACCACGAGCAGTACTTC. Translated, it gives CASSQVSGWYHEQYF.

The chain has TRBV5-6 and TRBJ1-6, with D perhaps TRBD1 (6 bases). Trimming took off 4 bases at V and 5 bases at J, with 16 bases between the two ends. The CDR3 length is 16 residues. Germline CDR1 reads SGHDT; CDR2 reads YYEEEE. The CDR3 nucleotides are TGTGCCAGCAGCCCCGCAGGGAGGGGGAATAATTCACCCCTCCACTTT. Translated: CASSPAGRGNNSPLHF.

This chain joins TRBV6-5 and TRBJ2-5; TRBD2 matches at 11 bases. CDR3 size: 15 residues. Trimming cost V 6 bases and J 4 bases; bases outside gene matches: 7. In germline, CDR1 is MNHEY, CDR2 SVGAGI. CDR3 residues: CASRGLAGGGETQYF. The CDR3 bases are TGTGCCAGCAGGGGTCTAGCGGGAGGTGGAGAGACCCAGTACTTC.

The chain couples TRBV11-2 to TRBJ2-1; D may be TRBD2 (6 bases). Trimming stripped 5 bases from V and 0 bases from J, with 14 bases between. This CDR3 has 16 amino acids. From germline, CDR1 is SGHAT and CDR2 FQNNGV. The CDR3, as DNA: TGTGCCAGCAGCCTAGGGACTCGTAGCTCCTACAATGAGCAGTTCTTC. This sequence encodes CASSLGTRSSYNEQFF.

The V gene is TRBV27, the J gene TRBJ2-7; 8 bases are shared with TRBD2. The V gene's germline CDR1 is MNHEY and CDR2 SMNVEV (reference sequence). With 10 bases clipped from V and 2 bases from J, the junction kept 4 bases outside the gene matches. This CDR3 is 12 amino acids long. The CDR3 sequence is CAIRTSTYEQYF. CDR3 sequence (DNA): TGTGCCATCCGGACTAGCACCTACGAGCAGTACTTC.

This clone appeared a few times. V is TRBV18 and J is TRBJ1-1; no definite D call. Germline V gene data show CDR1 as KGHSH and CDR2 as LQKENI. The V end was cut by 2 bases, the J end by 2 bases, with 12 bases between. This CDR3 has 15 amino acids. CDR3 region: CASSPTVGGNTEAFF. CDR3 nucleotides: TGTGCCAGCTCACCAACAGTCGGTGGAAACACTGAAGCTTTCTTT.

The chain uses TRBV6-1 and TRBJ2-7, with TRBD1 as a possible D gene (6 bases). Germline CDR1 is MNHNS and CDR2 is SASEGT. Trimming took 1 base from V and 0 from J, leaving 10 bases between them. The CDR3 totals 15 residues. The CDR3 nucleotides are TGTGCCAGCAGTGAAGGGACAGCCCTCTCCTACGAGCAGTACTTC. As protein: CASSEGTALSYEQYF.